These T cell receptor beta chains were read from a single sample in a study of cytomegalovirus exposure and HLA in healthy donors. Sequencing was performed with immunoSEQ multiplex PCR; in TCRdb, only in-frame clones are kept and a portion is missing. The sample data list tens of thousands of clones. The sample consisted of PBMCs. The origin of the receptors is a man aged 50 to 59 in good health and CMV-seropositive. CDR3s include the opening cysteine and the closing phenylalanine or tryptophan. Size values are once, few and many counts, or a class for expanded clones, and some rows have none.

v_call,clone_size,cdr3_aa
TRBV18,-,CASSSGTFLNTEAFF
TRBV7-3,-,CASSNPRGGAGELFF
TRBV4-3,-,CASSPVVGHEQYF
TRBV14,-,CASSLKTEAFF
TRBV4-3,-,CASSPRTGGELFF
TRBV30,-,CAWSTQSLARDRGITDTQYF
TRBV29-1,-,CSARTRERETQYF
TRBV10-3,-,CAISDTSGRADTQYF
TRBV27,-,CASSLNRGRAQPQHF
TRBV7-9,-,CASSFSRSLTEQYF
TRBV19,-,CASSTGTSGSNEQFF
TRBV29-1,-,CSVQGLAGVWETQYF
TRBV29-1,-,CSAVKRGRGYEQYF
TRBV9,-,CASGGAGYYTGELFF
TRBV25-1,-,CASSESRTNYGYTF
TRBV2,-,CASSEVGLAGGSNEQFF
TRBV9,-,CASSVTGVLGSYNEQFF
TRBV7-9,large,CASSRFTGGRETQYF
TRBV2,-,CASSESPSSGNTIYF
TRBV30,-,CAWSRLAGPIQYF
TRBV30,-,CAWSRSGSTYNEQFF
TRBV28,-,CASSLGGSSYEQYF
TRBV6-1,-,CASSWVGQETQYF
TRBV5-5,-,CASSLNRGPSYEQYF
TRBV7-9,-,CASSLLEGEGEKLFF
TRBV28,-,CASSLIPGSGYTF
TRBV11-2,-,CASSTLGAGVSYEQYF
TRBV25-1,-,CASSEWEAMNTEAFF
TRBV30,-,CAWSVGGMGAYGYTF
TRBV7-9,-,CASSQTSGSNEQFF
TRBV6-5,-,CASSARRFLLYGYTF
TRBV6-5,-,CASERGGGETEAFF
TRBV5-1,-,CASSPGTGTYEQYF
TRBV11-3,-,CASSLRTSGPRDEQFF
TRBV28,-,CASRFGGAVSNQPQHF
TRBV13,-,CASSLGLAQYNEQFF
TRBV7-2,-,CASSLVARGLIGTEAFF
TRBV19,-,CASRQPMTYGYTF
TRBV27,-,CASSLLADQETQYF
TRBV7-2,-,CASSRPTENTEAFF
TRBV9,-,CASSAGTSGRIDTQYF
TRBV2,-,CASRDRVSNQPQHF
TRBV18,-,CASSPSLAGERETQYF
TRBV5-4,-,CASALGSYNKQFF
TRBV30,-,CAWSPYQAITNSPLHF
TRBV4-3,-,CASSQLRTSYTQYF
TRBV9,-,CASSVGQGRKEKLFF
TRBV12-5,-,CASELTGNHRTDTQYF
TRBV4-3,-,CASSQDWSTGDNEQFF
TRBV7-6,-,CASSFHADEQFF